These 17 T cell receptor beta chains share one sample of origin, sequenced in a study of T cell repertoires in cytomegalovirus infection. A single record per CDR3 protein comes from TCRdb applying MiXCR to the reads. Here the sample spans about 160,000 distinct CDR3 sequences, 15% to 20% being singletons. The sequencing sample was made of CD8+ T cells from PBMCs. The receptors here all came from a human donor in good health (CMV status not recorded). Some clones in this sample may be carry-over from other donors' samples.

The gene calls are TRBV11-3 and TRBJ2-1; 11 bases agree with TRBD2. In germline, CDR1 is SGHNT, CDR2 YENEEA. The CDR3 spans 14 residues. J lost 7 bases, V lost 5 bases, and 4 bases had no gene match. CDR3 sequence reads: CASSPWTSGNEQFF. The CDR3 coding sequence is TGTGCCAGCAGCCCCTGGACTAGCGGGAATGAGCAGTTCTTC.

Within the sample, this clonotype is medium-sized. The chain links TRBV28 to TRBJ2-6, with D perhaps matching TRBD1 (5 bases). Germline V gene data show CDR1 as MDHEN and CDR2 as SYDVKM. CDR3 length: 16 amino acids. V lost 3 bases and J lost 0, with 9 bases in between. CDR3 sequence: CASSLLRDSGANVLTF. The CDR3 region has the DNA TGTGCCAGCAGTTTGCTCAGGGACTCTGGGGCCAACGTCCTGACTTTC.

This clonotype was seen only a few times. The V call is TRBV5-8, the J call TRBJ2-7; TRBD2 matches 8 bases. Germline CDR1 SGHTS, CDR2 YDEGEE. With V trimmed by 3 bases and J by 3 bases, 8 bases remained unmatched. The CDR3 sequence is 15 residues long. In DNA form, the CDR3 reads TGTGCCAGCAGCTCCGGGGAGCGGGAGCTCTACGAGCAGTACTTC. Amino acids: CASSSGERELYEQYF.

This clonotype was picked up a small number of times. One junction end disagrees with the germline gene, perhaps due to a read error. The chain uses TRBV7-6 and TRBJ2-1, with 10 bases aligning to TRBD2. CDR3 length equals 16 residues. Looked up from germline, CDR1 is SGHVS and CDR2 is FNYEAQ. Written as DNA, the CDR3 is TGTGCCAGCAGCATCCGGACTAGCGGACCCTACAATAAGCAGTTCTTC. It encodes CASSIRTSGPYNKQFF.

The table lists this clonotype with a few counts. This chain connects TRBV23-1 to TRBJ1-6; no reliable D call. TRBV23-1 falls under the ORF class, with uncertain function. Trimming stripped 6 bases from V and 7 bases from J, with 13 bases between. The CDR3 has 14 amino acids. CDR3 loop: CASRKRAFNSPLHF. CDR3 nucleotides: TGCGCCAGCAGGAAGAGGGCCTTCAATTCACCCCTCCACTTT.

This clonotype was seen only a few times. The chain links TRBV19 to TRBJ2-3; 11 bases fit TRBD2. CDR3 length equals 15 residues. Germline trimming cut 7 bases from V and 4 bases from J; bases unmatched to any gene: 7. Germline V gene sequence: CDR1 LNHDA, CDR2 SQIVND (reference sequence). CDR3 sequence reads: CASKLIAGGADTQYF. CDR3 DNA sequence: TGTGCCAGTAAATTGATAGCGGGAGGGGCAGATACGCAGTATTTT.

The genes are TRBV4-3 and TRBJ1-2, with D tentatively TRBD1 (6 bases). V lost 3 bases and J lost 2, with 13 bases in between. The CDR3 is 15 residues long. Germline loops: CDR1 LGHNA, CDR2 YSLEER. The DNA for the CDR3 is TGCGCCAGCAGCCAGGCCGACAGGTCGAACTATGGCTACACCTTC. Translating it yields CASSQADRSNYGYTF.

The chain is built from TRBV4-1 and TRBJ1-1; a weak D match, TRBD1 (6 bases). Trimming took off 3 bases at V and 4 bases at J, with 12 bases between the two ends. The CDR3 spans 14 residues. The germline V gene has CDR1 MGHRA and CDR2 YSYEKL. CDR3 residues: CASSHKRGTTEAFF. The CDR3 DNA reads TGCGCCAGCAGCCACAAAAGGGGGACCACTGAAGCTTTCTTT.

The chain's CDR3 is CASSSRLAGGGEQFF. In DNA, the CDR3 is TGTGCCAGCAGCTCCCGACTAGCGGGAGGAGGAGAGCAGTTCTTC. The gene calls are TRBV7-8 and TRBJ2-1; 13 bases map to TRBD2. The CDR3 is 15 amino acids. The germline V gene has CDR1 SGHVS and CDR2 FQNEAQ. J was trimmed by 10 bases and V by 4 bases; bases with no gene match: 7.

This chain's CDR3 is CASAYPGAKTEAFF. In DNA form, the CDR3 reads TGTGCCAGCGCGTACCCTGGGGCGAAGACTGAAGCTTTCTTT. This chain uses TRBV28 with TRBJ1-1; D possibly corresponds to TRBD1 (5 bases). Germline CDR1 is MDHEN and CDR2 is SYDVKM. Deletions cut 8 bases from V and 5 bases from J, with 18 bases between. CDR3 length: 14 residues.

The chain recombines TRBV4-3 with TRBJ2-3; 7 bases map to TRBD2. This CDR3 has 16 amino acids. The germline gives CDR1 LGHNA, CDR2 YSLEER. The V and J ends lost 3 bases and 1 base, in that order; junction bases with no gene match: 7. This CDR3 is CASSHRAGEGTDTQYF. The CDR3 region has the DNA TGCGCCAGCAGCCATCGGGCGGGAGAGGGCACAGATACGCAGTATTTT.

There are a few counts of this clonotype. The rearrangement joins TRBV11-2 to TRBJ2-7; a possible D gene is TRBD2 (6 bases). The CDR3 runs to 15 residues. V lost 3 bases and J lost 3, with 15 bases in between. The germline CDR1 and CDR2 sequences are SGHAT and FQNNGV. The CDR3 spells CASSLEVTSNYEQYF. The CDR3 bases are TGTGCCAGCAGCTTGGAAGTTACTAGCAACTACGAGCAGTACTTC.

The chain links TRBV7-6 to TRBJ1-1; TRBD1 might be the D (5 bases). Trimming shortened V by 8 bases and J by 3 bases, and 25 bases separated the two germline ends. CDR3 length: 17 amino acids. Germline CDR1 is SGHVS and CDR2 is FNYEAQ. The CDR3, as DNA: TGTGCCAGCCACAAGGGGTCTACATTGGGAGGGGACACTGAAGCTTTCTTT. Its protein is CASHKGSTLGGDTEAFF.

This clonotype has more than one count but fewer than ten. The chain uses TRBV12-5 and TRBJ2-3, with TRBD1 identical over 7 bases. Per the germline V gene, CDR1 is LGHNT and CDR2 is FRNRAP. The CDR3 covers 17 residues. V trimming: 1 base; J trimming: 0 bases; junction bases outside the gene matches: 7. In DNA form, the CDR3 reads TGTGCTAGTGGTTTGGACCGACAGGGTCCTAGCACAGATACGCAGTATTTT. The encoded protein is CASGLDRQGPSTDTQYF. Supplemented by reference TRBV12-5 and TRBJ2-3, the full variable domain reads DARVTQTPRHKVTEMGQEVTMRCQPILGHNTVFWYRQTMMQGLELLAYFRNRAPLDDSGMPKDRFSAEMPDATLATLKIQPSEPRDSAVYFCASGLDRQGPSTDTQYFGPGTRLTVL.

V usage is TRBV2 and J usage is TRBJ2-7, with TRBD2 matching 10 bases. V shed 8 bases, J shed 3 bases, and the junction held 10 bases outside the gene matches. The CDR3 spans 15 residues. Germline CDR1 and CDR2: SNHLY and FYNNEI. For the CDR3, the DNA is TGTGCCAGCCGGTCCCTAGCGGGAGAGTTCTACGAGCAGTACTTC. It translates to CASRSLAGEFYEQYF.

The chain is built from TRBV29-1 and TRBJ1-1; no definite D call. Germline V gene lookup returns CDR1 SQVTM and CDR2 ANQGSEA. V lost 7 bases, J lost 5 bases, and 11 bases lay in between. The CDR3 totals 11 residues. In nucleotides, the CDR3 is TGCAGCGCCCAGGAGGGTACTGAAGCTTTCTTT. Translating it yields CSAQEGTEAFF.

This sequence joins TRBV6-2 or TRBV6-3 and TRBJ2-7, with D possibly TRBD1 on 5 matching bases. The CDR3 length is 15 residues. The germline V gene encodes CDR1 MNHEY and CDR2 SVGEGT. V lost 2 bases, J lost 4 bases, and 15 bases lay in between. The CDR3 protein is CASSYGGRASYEQYF. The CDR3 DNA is TGTGCCAGCAGTTACGGCGGCAGGGCTTCGTACGAGCAGTACTTC.